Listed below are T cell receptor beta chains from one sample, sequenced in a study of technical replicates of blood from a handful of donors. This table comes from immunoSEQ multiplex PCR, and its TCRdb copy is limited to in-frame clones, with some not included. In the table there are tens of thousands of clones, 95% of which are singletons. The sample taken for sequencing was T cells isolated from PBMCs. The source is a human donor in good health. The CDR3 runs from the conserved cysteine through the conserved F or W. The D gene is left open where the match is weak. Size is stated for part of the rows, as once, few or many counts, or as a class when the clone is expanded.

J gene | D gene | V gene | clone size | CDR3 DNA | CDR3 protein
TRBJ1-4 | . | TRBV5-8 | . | TGTGCCAGCAGCACAGGGCGACAAGCAACTAATGAAAAACTGTTTTTT | CASSTGRQATNEKLFF
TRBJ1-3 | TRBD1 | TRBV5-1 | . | TGCGCCAGCAGCCGGGACAGTTCCTATGGAAACACCATATATTTT | CASSRDSSYGNTIYF
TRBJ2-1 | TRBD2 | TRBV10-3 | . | TGTGCCATCAGTGAGTCCGGGACTAACCTCTACAATGAGCAGTTCTTC | CAISESGTNLYNEQFF
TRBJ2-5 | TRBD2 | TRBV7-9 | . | TGTGCCAGCAGCCCATCGTTTGGGAGGGGGACCCAGTACTTC | CASSPSFGRGTQYF
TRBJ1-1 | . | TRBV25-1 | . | TGTGCCAGCAGTCTGTGGGTCGGGACTGAAGCTTTCTTT | CASSLWVGTEAFF
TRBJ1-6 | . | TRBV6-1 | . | TGTGCCAGCATTGGGGGGATGCATTCACCCCTCCACTTT | CASIGGMHSPLHF
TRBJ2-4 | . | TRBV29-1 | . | TGCAGCGAGGGCTCACCTCCGTTAGTGTGGCAGGGGGCCAAAAACATTCAGTACTTC | CSEGSPPLVWQGAKNIQYF
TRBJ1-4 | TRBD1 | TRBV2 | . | TGTGCCAGCAGTTTTTATAGGGACAGGAATATAGAAAATGAAAAACTGTTTTTT | CASSFYRDRNIENEKLFF
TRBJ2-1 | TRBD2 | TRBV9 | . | TGTGCCAGCAGCCCAAGGGAGGGACGGGAGGGGTACAATGAGCAGTTCTTC | CASSPREGREGYNEQFF
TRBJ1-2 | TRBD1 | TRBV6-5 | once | TGTGCCAGCAGCCAATACAGGGGCGGCTATGGCTACACCTTC | CASSQYRGGYGYTF
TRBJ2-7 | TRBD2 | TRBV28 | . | TGTGCCAGCAGTTTAACGACTAGCGGCAGCTCCTACGAGCAGTACTTC | CASSLTTSGSSYEQYF
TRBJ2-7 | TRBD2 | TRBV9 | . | TGTGCCAGCAGCTCGGGACTAGCGGGTTGGTCCTACGAGCAGTACTTC | CASSSGLAGWSYEQYF
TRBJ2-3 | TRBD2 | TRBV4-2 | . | TGTGCCAGCAGCCAAGTGGCGGGAGGGCCCCTCACAGATACGCAGTATTTT | CASSQVAGGPLTDTQYF
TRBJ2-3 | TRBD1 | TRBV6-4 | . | TGTGCCAGCAGTGAAGCCCCCGGGACAGGGGGCCCAGATACGCAGTATTTT | CASSEAPGTGGPDTQYF
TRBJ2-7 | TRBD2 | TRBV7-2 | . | TGTGCCAGCAGCTTATTCAGTAGCCCGGGACTAGCAACCTACGAGCAGTACTTC | CASSLFSSPGLATYEQYF
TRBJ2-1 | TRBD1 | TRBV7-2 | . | TGTGCCAGCCTAAACAGGGGGGACAATGAGCAGTTCTTC | CASLNRGDNEQFF
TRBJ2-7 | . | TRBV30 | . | TGTGCCTGGAGTCCGGACAGATCCTACGAGCAGTACTTC | CAWSPDRSYEQYF
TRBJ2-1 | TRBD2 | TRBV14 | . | TGTGCCAGCAGCCAAGATCGAGGGGCTAGCGGGTTATACAATGAGCAGTTCTTC | CASSQDRGASGLYNEQFF
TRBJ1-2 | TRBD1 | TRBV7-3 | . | TGTGCCAGCAGCTTAACCCCCGATGGCATAGACAGGGATGGCTATGGCTACACCTTC | CASSLTPDGIDRDGYGYTF
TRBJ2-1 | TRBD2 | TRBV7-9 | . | TGTGCCAGCAGCTCCCGATTTGGGAGCGGGATCTACAATGAGCAGTTCTTC | CASSSRFGSGIYNEQFF
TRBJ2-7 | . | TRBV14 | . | TGTGCCAGCAGCCAAGAGTTGGACTACCACGAGCAGTACTTC | CASSQELDYHEQYF
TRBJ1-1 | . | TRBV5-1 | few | TGCGCCAGCAGCTGGAACGGACAGCCGGACACTGAAGCTTTCTTT | CASSWNGQPDTEAFF
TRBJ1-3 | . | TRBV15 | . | TGTGCCACCAGCAGAGACAGAAGCTCTGGAAACACCATATATTTT | CATSRDRSSGNTIYF
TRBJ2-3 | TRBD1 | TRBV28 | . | TGTGCCAGCAGTTGGGCGGGACAGGGGTGGAGCACAGATACGCAGTATTTT | CASSWAGQGWSTDTQYF
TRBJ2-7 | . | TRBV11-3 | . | TGTGCCAGCAGCTTAGGGCAGGGGATCCACGAGCAGTACTTC | CASSLGQGIHEQYF
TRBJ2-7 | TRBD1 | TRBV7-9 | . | TGTGCCAGCAGCCCGGGGACAGGGGCCTCCTACGAGCAGTACTTC | CASSPGTGASYEQYF
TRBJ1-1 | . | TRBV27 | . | TGTGCCAGCAGTTTAATTGCAGGCTCCTATGAAGCTTTCTTT | CASSLIAGSYEAFF
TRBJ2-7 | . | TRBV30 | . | TGTGCCTGGAGTTCGGGGTCTTCCTACGAGCAGTACTTC | CAWSSGSSYEQYF
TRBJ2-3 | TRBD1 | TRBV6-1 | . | TGTGCCAGCAGTGGAAAAGACAGGGGTTTCAGGGATACGCAGTATTTT | CASSGKDRGFRDTQYF
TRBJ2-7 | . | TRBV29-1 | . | TGCAGCGTCCCCACCCAGGGGAGGCAGTACTTC | CSVPTQGRQYF
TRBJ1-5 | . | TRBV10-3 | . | TGTGCCATCCAGCCAGGCCCGGAATGGGATCAGCCCCAGCATTTT | CAIQPGPEWDQPQHF
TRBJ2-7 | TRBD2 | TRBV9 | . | TGTGCCAGCAGCACCGCACGACTAGCGGGAGTCTACGAGCAGTACTTC | CASSTARLAGVYEQYF
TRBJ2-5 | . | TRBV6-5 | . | TGTGCCAGCAGTTACTCGACAATGCAAGAGACCCAGTACTTC | CASSYSTMQETQYF
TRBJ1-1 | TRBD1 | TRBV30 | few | TGTGCCTGGTCTACAGGGGGGAACACTGAAGCTTTCTTT | CAWSTGGNTEAFF
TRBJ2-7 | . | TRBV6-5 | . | TGTGCCAGCAGACAGGCCAAAGCCCACTACGAGCAGTACTTC | CASRQAKAHYEQYF
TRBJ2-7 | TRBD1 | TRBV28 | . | TGTGCCAGCAGTTTACTGTGGACCGGGACAGGGAGGTCCGAGCAGTACTTC | CASSLLWTGTGRSEQYF
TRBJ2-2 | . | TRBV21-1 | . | TGTGCCAGCAGCAACAGCCTTGCAGGGGGGAGGACCGGGGAGCTGTTTTTT | CASSNSLAGGRTGELFF
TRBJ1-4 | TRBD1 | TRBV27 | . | TGTGCCAGCAGTTGGACCGGGGGACAGCAGAATGAAAAACTGTTTTTT | CASSWTGGQQNEKLFF
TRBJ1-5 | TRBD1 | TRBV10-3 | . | TGTGCCATCAGAGAGACAGGGGATGGGCAGCCCCAGCATTTT | CAIRETGDGQPQHF
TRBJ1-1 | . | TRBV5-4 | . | TGTGCCAGCAGGAAGGAGTATTTGGAGGGCACTGAAGCTTTCTTT | CASRKEYLEGTEAFF
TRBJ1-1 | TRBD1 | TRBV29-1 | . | TGCAGCGTTCAGGGGGCGCAGGGAACTGAAGCTTTCTTT | CSVQGAQGTEAFF
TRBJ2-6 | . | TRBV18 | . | TGTGCCAGCTCACGGGGAGGAATCGGGGCCAACGTCCTGACTTTC | CASSRGGIGANVLTF